This is a list of T cell receptor beta chains from one sample in a study of T cells in Graves' hyperthyroidism and ophthalmopathy. From the multiplex PCR reads, TCRdb called clonotypes with MiXCR, one entry per CDR3 protein. This sample has around 700,000 distinct CDR3 sequences, with 18% found just once. The source material was blood. These receptors originate from a woman aged 50 to 60 with Graves' hyperthyroidism that later progressed to Graves' ophthalmopathy. Both conserved end residues are trimmed from each CDR3. A D gene is named only where the DNA matches it firmly.

>NA|13|TRBV18
ASSPPPERGTEAF
>NA|11|TRBV24-1
ATSDRALQPQH
>TRBD2|10|TRBV3-1
ATTSETDTQY
>NA|12|TRBV7-8
ASSLARRDTEAF
>TRBD2|17|TRBV19
ASSTPPGLAGAQKETQY
>NA|13|TRBV7-8
ASSPQATGAYEQY
>TRBD1|17|TRBV20-1
SARNILLTGTGNPRPQH
>NA|10|TRBV12-3/TRBV12-4
ASSVVGETQY
>NA|14|TRBV11-2
ASGPRAGVSNQPQH
>TRBD1|12|TRBV20-1
SARAGTENQPQH
>TRBD1|12|TRBV28
ASSQPTGGQPQH
>NA|12|TRBV3-1
ASSQGTLSYEQY
>TRBD1|14|TRBV6-2/TRBV6-3
ASSHITGTASYEQY
>NA|10|TRBV20-1
SAGALITEAF
>TRBD1|12|TRBV5-1
ASSQWTGAYEQY
>NA|8|TRBV20-1
SASDNEQF
>NA|13|TRBV6-2/TRBV6-3
ASSQYLGDTYEQY
>NA|13|TRBV28
ASRRQPDGYNEQF
>TRBD2|15|TRBV15
ATSRDRLAGNTGELF
>NA|9|TRBV6-1
ASRREPEAF
>NA|11|TRBV25-1
ASSESLYYGYT
>TRBD2|15|TRBV5-8
ASSLRLALSSYNEQF
>NA|14|TRBV27
ACWGATGMRNTEAF
>NA|13|TRBV20-1
SARDWRQGANEQF
>TRBD2|14|TRBV9
ASSPRVAGDTGELF
>TRBD1|11|TRBV5-1
ASSPGTADTIY
>TRBD2|9|TRBV29-1
SETSGETQY
>NA|11|TRBV5-1
ASSPSRAYEQY
>NA|11|TRBV11-2
ASSLSGNEKLF
>NA|13|TRBV9
ASSPSSDKFYGYT
>TRBD2|15|TRBV5-5
ASSLGGLAGGQDEQY
>NA|12|TRBV4-1
ASSQVPFYNEQF
>NA|14|TRBV3-1
ASSLPSGATNEKLF
>NA|14|TRBV7-9
ASSSLGPGLNTEAF
>NA|11|TRBV27
ASSFQGTHEQF
>NA|13|TRBV3-1
ASSQVRASSYEQY
>NA|12|TRBV20-1
SARDQSLDTEAF
>NA|16|TRBV5-1
ASSLEFLPGSGNNEQF
>NA|15|TRBV3-1
ASSRILGGASGNTIY
>NA|17|TRBV7-7
ASSLRPPGGFANTGELF
>NA|13|TRBV7-9
ASSLGTAGLETQY
>NA|12|TRBV29-1
SVTAVQRDQPQH
>NA|15|TRBV6-1
ASSERVVRPANYGYT
>TRBD2|15|TRBV3-1
ASSQESLAGNTGELF
>TRBD2|15|TRBV4-1
ASSQVLAGGSTDTQY
>TRBD2|16|TRBV9
ASSRGLAGGGWSDTQY
>NA|12|TRBV9
ASSVRQNSSPLH
>TRBD1|13|TRBV4-1
ASSQGGQGGYEAF
>TRBD2|13|TRBV7-2
ASSLGVSGRETQY
>NA|11|TRBV12-5
ASGLRGNNEQF
>TRBD1|13|TRBV18
ASSLQGALKVPQH
>TRBD1|15|TRBV25-1
ASSERGTGGVTDTQY
>TRBD1|13|TRBV5-1
ASRAGTGQTYEQY